This T cell receptor (beta chain) was retrieved from a study of T cells in tumors after PD-1 blockade. In the study overall: Patients had no prior checkpoint blockade, systemic immunosuppressants, or anti-cancer therapy within 4 weeks. Tumor samples averaged about 28,000 templates (range about 550-100,000) and approximately 6,200 unique clonotypes. Study-level findings and limits: Clonal replacement, not reinvigoration, is suggested for expanded exhausted CD8+ clones after therapy. Only pre- versus post-treatment comparisons showed clonal replacement.

Profiling relied on immunoSEQ multiplex PCR, and the TCRdb table lists in-frame clones only, not all of them. The sample yields 10,000 to 15,000 clones, about 60% seen once. On this clone: The antigen remains unidentified.

CDR1 MDHEN and CDR2 SYDVKM come from the germline V gene. This CDR3 comprises 17 residues. J gave up 9 bases and V 1 base, and 9 bases lay outside the gene matches. This TCR was sampled from a human donor with basal cell carcinoma. The sample here was tumor tissue, taken before anti-PD-1 treatment. The chain carries TRBV28 and TRBJ2-1; 13 bases are a match to TRBD2. The CDR3 DNA sequence: TGTGCCAGCAGTTTATACGGACTAGCGGGAGCCGAGACTGAGCAGTTCTTC. As protein: CASSLYGLAGAETEQFF.